The 12 T cell receptor beta chains presented below share a single source sample, sequenced in a study of shared clonotypes between healthy human individuals. Assay used: immunoSEQ multiplex PCR; TCRdb lists only in-frame clones, some missing. The repertoire consists of 1,100,000 or so clones, with approximately 80% occurring once and the leading ten covering approximately 0.5%. The sequenced sample was memory CD4+ T cells from PBMCs. The subset is: CD45RA-negative fraction. Receptors were obtained from a man aged 18 to 35 in good health. Some clones in this sample may be carry-over from other donors' samples.

The V gene is TRBV14, the J gene TRBJ1-5, with D possibly being TRBD1 (5 bases). Germline values: CDR1 SGHDN, CDR2 FVKESK. V shed 3 bases and J shed 2 bases, with 23 bases lying between them. There are 19 residues in the CDR3. As DNA, the CDR3 is TGTGCCAGCAGCCACCCGACACTTCAGGGCGTCTTCGGCAATCAGCCCCAGCATTTT. Translating gives CASSHPTLQGVFGNQPQHF.

J is TRBJ2-7 and V is TRBV5-1; unclear D gene. The germline V and J ends were trimmed by 0 bases and 6 bases, with 10 bases remaining between them. Germline CDR1 is SGHRS and CDR2 is YFSETQ. The CDR3 is made up of 13 amino acids. In DNA, the CDR3 is TGCGCCAGCAGCTTGGGCCCCTCGGGCGAGCAGTACTTC. It encodes CASSLGPSGEQYF.

This clone was seen once. The CDR3: CASRADRGAPSRYYEQYF. The CDR3 DNA is TGTGCAAGTCGGGCCGACAGGGGCGCTCCTTCCCGATACTACGAGCAGTACTTC. The chain uses TRBV12-2 and TRBJ2-7; the tabulated D call, TRBD1, remains unverified against the DNA. TRBV12-2 is a pseudogene segment. CDR3 length: 18 amino acids.

This clone has a handful of counts. The same CDR3 arises from other DNA sequences in this sample as well. The chain recombines TRBV19 with TRBJ1-5; maybe TRBD1 (5 bases). Deletions cut 4 bases from V and 4 bases from J, with 5 bases between. From germline, CDR1 is LNHDA and CDR2 SQIVND (reference sequence). This CDR3 has 12 amino acids. CDR3 in DNA: TGTGCCAGTAGTAGACAGAATCAGCCCCAGCATTTT. Translation: CASSRQNQPQHF.

The V call is TRBV30, the J call TRBJ2-5, with a weak D call TRBD2 (5 bases). V was shortened by 4 bases and J by 2 bases, with 11 bases between the two germline ends. The germline gives CDR1 GTSNPN, CDR2 SVGIG (reference sequence). The CDR3 loop spans 13 amino acids. The CDR3 region has the DNA TGTGCCTGGAACCGGGGTGCGCAAGAGACCCAGTACTTC. It is translated as CAWNRGAQETQYF.

The chain uses TRBV20-1 and TRBJ1-1; D is ambiguous. V lost 1 base, J lost 6 bases, and 6 bases lay in between. CDR1 and CDR2 from the germline V gene are DFQATT and SNEGSKA (reference sequence). The CDR3 length is 11 residues. The CDR3 region has the DNA TGCAGTGCTAGAGTTGGCCCTGAAGCTTTCTTT. It is translated as CSARVGPEAFF.

The rearrangement joins TRBV19 to TRBJ1-2; TRBD1 matches at 7 bases. Germline lookup yields CDR1 LNHDA and CDR2 SQIVND (reference sequence). The CDR3 runs to 14 residues. V lost 0 bases to trimming and J lost 7 bases; unmatched junction nucleotides: 5. The CDR3 sequence: CASSIDRQGSGYTF. The CDR3 DNA sequence: TGTGCCAGTAGTATAGACCGACAGGGATCTGGCTACACCTTC.

The rearrangement uses TRBV5-1 and TRBJ2-7; D may match TRBD1 or TRBD2 (6 bases each). The CDR3 contains 17 residues. V lost 0 bases, J lost 7 bases, and 23 bases lay in between. The V gene's germline CDR1 is SGHRS and CDR2 YFSETQ. The CDR3 spells CASSLVSDYTGTVEQYF. The CDR3 bases are TGCGCCAGCAGCTTGGTATCGGACTACACAGGGACTGTAGAGCAGTACTTC.

This chain joins TRBV2 and TRBJ1-4; TRBD1 might be the D (6 bases). Trimming took off 8 bases at V and 4 bases at J, with 11 bases between the two ends. There are 13 residues in the CDR3. Germline V CDR1 and CDR2: SNHLY, FYNNEI. For the CDR3, the DNA is TGTGCCAGCGAACAGGGAGTTAATGAAAAACTGTTTTTT. It yields the protein CASEQGVNEKLFF.

As to this clone: A far larger clone is only one base removed, so a read error is likely. Other DNA sequences in this sample translate to the same CDR3. This chain connects TRBV14 to TRBJ1-3; D gene uncertain. V was shortened by 4 bases and J by 0 bases, with 4 bases between the two germline ends. The V gene's germline CDR1 is SGHDN and CDR2 FVKESK. This CDR3 contains 13 residues. The CDR3 nucleotides are TGTGCCAGCAGCCGGAACTCTGGAAACACCATATATTTT. Its translation: CASSRNSGNTIYF.

V is TRBV6-6 and J is TRBJ2-1; 10 positions agree with TRBD1. Germline lookup yields CDR1 MNHNY and CDR2 SVGAGI (reference sequence). This CDR3 region has 15 residues. V trimming: 6 bases; J trimming: 3 bases; junction bases outside the gene matches: 5. CDR3 coding DNA: TGTGCCAGCAGCCGACAGGGGGCCGGCTACAATGAGCAGTTCTTC. Protein: CASSRQGAGYNEQFF.

The chain uses TRBV7-2 and TRBJ1-2; the D is unclear. Trimming left V 1 base short and J 7 bases short, with 10 bases between. There are 13 residues in the CDR3. CDR1 and CDR2 (germline): SGHTA, FQGNSA. CDR3 residues: CASSLVGTTGYTF. In DNA form, the CDR3 reads TGTGCCAGCAGCTTAGTGGGCACTACTGGCTACACCTTC. Filled out from reference TRBV7-2 and TRBJ1-2, the complete variable domain reads GAGVSQSPSNKVTEKGKDVELRCDPISGHTALYWYRQSLGQGLEFLIYFQGNSAPDKSGLPSDRFSAERTGGSVSTLTIQRTQQEDSAVYLCASSLVGTTGYTFGSGTRLTVV.